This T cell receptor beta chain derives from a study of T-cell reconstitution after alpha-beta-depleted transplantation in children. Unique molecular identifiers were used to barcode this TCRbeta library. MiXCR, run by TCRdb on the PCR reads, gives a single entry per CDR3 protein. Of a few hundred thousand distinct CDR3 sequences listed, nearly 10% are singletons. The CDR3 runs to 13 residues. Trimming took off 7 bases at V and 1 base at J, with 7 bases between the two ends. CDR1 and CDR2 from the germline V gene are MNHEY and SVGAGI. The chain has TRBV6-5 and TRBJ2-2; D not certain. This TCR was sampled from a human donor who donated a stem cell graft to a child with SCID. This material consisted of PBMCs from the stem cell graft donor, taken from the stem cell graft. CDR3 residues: CASIRENTGELFF. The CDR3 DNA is TGTGCCAGCATTAGGGAGAACACCGGGGAGCTGTTTTTT.